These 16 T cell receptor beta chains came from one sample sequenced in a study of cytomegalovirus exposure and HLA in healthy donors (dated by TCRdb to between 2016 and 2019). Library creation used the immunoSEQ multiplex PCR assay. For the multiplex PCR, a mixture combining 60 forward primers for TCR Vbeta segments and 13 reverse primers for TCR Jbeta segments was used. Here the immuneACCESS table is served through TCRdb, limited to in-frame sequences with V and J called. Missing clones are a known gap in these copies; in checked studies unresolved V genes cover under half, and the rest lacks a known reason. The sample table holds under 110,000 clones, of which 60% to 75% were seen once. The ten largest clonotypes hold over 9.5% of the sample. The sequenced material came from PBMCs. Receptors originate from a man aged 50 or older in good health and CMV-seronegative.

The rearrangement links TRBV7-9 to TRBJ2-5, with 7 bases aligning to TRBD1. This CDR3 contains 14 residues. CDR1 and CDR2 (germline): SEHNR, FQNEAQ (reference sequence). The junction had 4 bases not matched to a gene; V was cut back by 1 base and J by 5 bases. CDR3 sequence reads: CASSLGQGMETQYF. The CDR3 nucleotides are TGTGCCAGCAGCTTAGGACAGGGTATGGAGACCCAGTACTTC. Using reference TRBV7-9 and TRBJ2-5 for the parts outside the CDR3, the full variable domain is DTGVSQNPRHKITKRGQNVTFRCDPISEHNRLYWYRQTLGQGPEFLTYFQNEAQLEKSRLLSDRFSAERPKGSFSTLEIQRTEQGDSAMYLCASSLGQGMETQYFGPGTRLLVL.

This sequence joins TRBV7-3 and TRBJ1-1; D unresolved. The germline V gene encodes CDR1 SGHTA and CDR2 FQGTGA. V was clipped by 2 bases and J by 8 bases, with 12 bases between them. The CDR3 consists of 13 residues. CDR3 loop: CASSLSPEGEAFF. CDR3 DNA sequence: TGTGCCAGCAGCTTATCCCCGGAGGGAGAAGCTTTCTTT.

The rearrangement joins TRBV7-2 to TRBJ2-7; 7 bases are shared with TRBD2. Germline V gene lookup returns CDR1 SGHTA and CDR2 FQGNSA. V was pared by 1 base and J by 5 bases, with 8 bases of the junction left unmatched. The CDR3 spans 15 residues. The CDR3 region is CASSLGTRYSHEQYF. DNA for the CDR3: TGTGCCAGCAGCTTAGGGACTAGGTACAGCCACGAGCAGTACTTC.

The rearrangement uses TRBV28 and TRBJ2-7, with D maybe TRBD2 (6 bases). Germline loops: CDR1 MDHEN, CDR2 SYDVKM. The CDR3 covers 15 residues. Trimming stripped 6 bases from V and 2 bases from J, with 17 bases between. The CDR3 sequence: CASSPPRGIAYEQYF. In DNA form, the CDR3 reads TGTGCCAGCAGCCCCCCTCGGGGGATAGCCTACGAGCAGTACTTC.

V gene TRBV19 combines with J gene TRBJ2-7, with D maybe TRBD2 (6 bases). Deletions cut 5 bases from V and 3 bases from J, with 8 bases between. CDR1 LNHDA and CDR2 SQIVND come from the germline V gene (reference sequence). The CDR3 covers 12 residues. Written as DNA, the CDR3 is TGTGCCAGTAGTCCCGGGAGCTACGAGCAGTACTTC. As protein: CASSPGSYEQYF.

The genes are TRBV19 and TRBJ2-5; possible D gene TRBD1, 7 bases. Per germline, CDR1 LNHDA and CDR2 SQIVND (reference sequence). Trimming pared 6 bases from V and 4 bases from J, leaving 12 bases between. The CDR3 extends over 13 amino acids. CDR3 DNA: TGTGCCAGTAGCGGACAGGAGGGAGAGACCCAGTACTTC. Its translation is CASSGQEGETQYF. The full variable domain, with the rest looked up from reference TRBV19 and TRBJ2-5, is DGGITQSPKYLFRKEGQNVTLSCEQNLNHDAMYWYRQDPGQGLRLIYYSQIVNDFQKGDIAEGYSVSREKKESFPLTVTSAQKNPTAFYLCASSGQEGETQYFGPGTRLLVL.

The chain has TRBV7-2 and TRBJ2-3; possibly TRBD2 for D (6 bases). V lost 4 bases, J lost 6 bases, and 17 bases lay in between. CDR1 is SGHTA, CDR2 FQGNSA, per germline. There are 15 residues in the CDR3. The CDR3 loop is CASSWLLARVDTQYF. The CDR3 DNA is TGTGCCAGCAGCTGGCTCCTAGCGAGAGTTGATACGCAGTATTTT.

CDR3 sequence: CASSPRGSEYNEQFF. The CDR3 DNA reads TGCGCCAGCAGCCCGCGGGGCTCTGAATACAATGAGCAGTTCTTC. The chain employs TRBV5-1 and TRBJ2-1; D may be TRBD2 (6 bases). CDR1 is SGHRS, CDR2 YFSETQ, per germline. This CDR3 spans 15 amino acids. V was trimmed by 4 bases and J by 4 bases, leaving 15 bases between them. Combining the CDR3 with reference TRBV5-1 and TRBJ2-1 gives the whole variable domain KAGVTQTPRYLIKTRGQQVTLSCSPISGHRSVSWYQQTPGQGLQFLFEYFSETQRNKGNFPGRFSGRQFSNSRSEMNVSTLELGDSALYLCASSPRGSEYNEQFFGPGTRLTVL.

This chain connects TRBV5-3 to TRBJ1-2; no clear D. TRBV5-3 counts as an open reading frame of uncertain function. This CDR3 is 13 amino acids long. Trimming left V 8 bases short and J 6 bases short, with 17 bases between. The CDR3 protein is CARMPRVYHGYTF. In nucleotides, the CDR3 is TGTGCCAGGATGCCCCGGGTCTACCATGGCTACACCTTC.

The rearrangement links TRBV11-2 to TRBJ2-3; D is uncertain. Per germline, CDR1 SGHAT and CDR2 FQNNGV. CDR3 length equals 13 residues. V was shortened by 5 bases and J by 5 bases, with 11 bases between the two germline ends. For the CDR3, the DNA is TGTGCCAGCAGCCCCCTCAGGCGAGATACGCAGTATTTT. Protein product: CASSPLRRDTQYF. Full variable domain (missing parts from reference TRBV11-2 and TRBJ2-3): EAGVAQSPRYKIIEKRQSVAFWCNPISGHATLYWYQQILGQGPKLLIQFQNNGVVDDSQLPKDRFSAERLKGVDSTLKIQPAKLEDSAVYLCASSPLRRDTQYFGPGTRLTVL.

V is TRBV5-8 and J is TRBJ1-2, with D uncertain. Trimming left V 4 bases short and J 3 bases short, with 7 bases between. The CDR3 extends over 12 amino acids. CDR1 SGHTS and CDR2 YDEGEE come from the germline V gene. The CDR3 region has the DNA TGTGCCAGCAGCCTCCGGGACTATGGCTACACCTTC. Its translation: CASSLRDYGYTF.

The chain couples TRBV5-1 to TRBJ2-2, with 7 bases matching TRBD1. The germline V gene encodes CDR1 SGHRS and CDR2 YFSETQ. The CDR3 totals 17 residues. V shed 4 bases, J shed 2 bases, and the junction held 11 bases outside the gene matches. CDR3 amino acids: CASSRRQGVGNTGELFF. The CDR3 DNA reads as TGCGCCAGCAGCCGACGACAGGGCGTAGGAAACACCGGGGAGCTGTTTTTT.

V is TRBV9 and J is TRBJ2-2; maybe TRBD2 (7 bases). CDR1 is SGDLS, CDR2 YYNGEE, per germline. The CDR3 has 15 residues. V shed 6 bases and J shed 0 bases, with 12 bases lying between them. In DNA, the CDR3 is TGTGCCAGCATGGGGGGGGCGACGAACACCGGGGAGCTGTTTTTT. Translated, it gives CASMGGATNTGELFF. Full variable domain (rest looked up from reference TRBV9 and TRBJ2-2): DSGVTQTPKHLITATGQRVTLRCSPRSGDLSVYWYQQSLDQGLQFLIQYYNGEERAKGNILERFSAQQFPDLHSELNLSSLELGDSALYFCASMGGATNTGELFFGEGSRLTVL.

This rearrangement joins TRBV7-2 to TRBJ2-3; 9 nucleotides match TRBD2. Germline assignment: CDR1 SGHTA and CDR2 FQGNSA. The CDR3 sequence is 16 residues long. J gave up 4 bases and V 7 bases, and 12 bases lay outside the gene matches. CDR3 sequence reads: CASKTKVSGGPDTQYF. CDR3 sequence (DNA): TGTGCCAGCAAGACGAAGGTTAGCGGGGGTCCAGATACGCAGTATTTT.

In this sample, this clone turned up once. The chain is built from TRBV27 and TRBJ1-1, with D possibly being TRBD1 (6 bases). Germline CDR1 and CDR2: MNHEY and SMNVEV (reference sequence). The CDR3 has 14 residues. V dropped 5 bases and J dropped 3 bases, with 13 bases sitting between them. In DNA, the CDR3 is TGTGCCAGCAGTAATCAGGGGAGGGACACTGAAGCTTTCTTT. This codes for CASSNQGRDTEAFF.

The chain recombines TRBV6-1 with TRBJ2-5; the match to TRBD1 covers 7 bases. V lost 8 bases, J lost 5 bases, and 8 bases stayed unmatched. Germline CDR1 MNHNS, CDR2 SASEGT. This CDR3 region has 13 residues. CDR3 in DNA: TGTGCCAGCTCCCGGACCAGGGGGGAGACCCAGTACTTC. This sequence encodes CASSRTRGETQYF.